A single T cell receptor (beta chain) is shown here with its context. The target antigen is unknown. These data originate in a study of blood T cells in healthy people across ages. General study findings and limits: Older age coincided with a roughly linear decline in TCR beta diversity per million T cells.

A second PCR, run for roughly 7 to 12 cycles, used a sample-barcoded 5' primer plus a J-beta primer mix. TCRdb reprocessed the 5' RACE reads via MiXCR and lists one record per CDR3 protein. The sample lists about 680,000 distinct CDR3 sequences, 49% occurring once. The CDR3 has 17 residues. Per germline, CDR1 DFQATT and CDR2 SNEGSKA (reference sequence). J gave up 4 bases and V 0 bases, and 12 bases lay outside the gene matches. This sequence joins TRBV20-1 and TRBJ2-7; 10 nucleotides align to TRBD2. The TCR comes from a woman between 55 and 75 years old in good health. Input material: blood. The CDR3 DNA reads TGCAGTGCTAGAGATCGTGTAGGAGCTAGCGGGAGATACGAGCAGTACTTC. Protein product: CSARDRVGASGRYEQYF.